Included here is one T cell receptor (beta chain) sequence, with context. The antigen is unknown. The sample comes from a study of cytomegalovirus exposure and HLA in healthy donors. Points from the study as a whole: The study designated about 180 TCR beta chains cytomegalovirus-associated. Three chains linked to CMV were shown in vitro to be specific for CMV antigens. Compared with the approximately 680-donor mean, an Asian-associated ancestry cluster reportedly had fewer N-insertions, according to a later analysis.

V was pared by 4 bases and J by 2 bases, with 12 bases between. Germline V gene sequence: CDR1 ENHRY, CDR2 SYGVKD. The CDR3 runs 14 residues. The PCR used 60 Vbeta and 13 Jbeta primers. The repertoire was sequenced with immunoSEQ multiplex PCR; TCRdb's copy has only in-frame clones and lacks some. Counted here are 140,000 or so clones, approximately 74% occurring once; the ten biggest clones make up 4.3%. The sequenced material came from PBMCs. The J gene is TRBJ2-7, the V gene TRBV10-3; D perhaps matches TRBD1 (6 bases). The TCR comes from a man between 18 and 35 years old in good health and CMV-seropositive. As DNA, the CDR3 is TGTGCCATCAGTGCCAGGCAGGGGACCTACGAGCAGTACTTC. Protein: CAISARQGTYEQYF.